The clone carrying this TCR beta chain is a singleton in its sample. The antigen is unknown. The source of the sample is a study of blood T cells in healthy people across ages. Findings and limits, study-wide: CMV status of donors was unknown, possibly confounding expanded clonotype changes.

Each sample yielded at least 5.5 micrograms of PBMC total RNA. Sample-barcoded 5' priming and a J-beta primer mix drove a second PCR of roughly 6 to 12 cycles. TCRdb processed the 5' RACE reads anew with MiXCR; each CDR3 protein has one entry. The table shows 760,000 or so distinct CDR3 sequences, with approximately 25% occurring only once. CDR3 size: 15 residues. Germline V CDR1 and CDR2: SGHTA, FQGNSA. These data also formed part of another study, on T cells of mothers and their children.

The chain couples TRBV7-2 to TRBJ2-1, with a tentative D call TRBD2 (6 bases). The DNA end favors TRBJ2-7, so the J call may be wrong. This receptor was identified in a boy younger than 18 in good health. Sequences were obtained from blood. The CDR3 DNA reads TGTGCCAGCAGCCCCCGAGGGACTCTGACCTACGAGCAGTACTTC. This sequence encodes CASSPRGTLTYEQYF.